The T cell receptor beta chain under discussion was sequenced for a study of blood T cell repertoires in COVID-19. The authors' processing: The assay estimated nucleated cells by amplifying reference gene primers. Sequenced by immunoSEQ multiplex PCR; TCRdb stores in-frame clones only, minus some. The D gene and trimming were derived from the DNA, and the V and J assignments and clone size from that table. This table has hundreds of thousands of clones, around 87% appearing once. The sequence came from a woman aged 50 to 60 who had recovered from COVID-19. The sequencing sample was made of PBMCs or T cells enriched from blood (not recorded which).

The CDR3 DNA reads TGTGCCAGCTCACAAGACAGAGATCATTCACCCCTCCACTTT. Its protein is CASSQDRDHSPLHF. The gene calls are TRBV18 and TRBJ1-6; maybe TRBD1 (5 bases). V lost 4 bases and J 8 bases, leaving 12 bases between the germline ends. The CDR3 consists of 14 residues. Germline values: CDR1 KGHSH, CDR2 LQKENI.